Presented here are 22 T cell receptor beta chains from one specimen sequenced in a study of blood T cell repertoires in COVID-19. TCRdb's table, derived via immunoSEQ multiplex PCR, lists solely in-frame clones and lacks some. The table has about 220,000 clones, roughly 84% seen once; the top ten hold approximately 5%. Material for sequencing was peripheral blood. These receptors were collected from a woman aged 60-75 years who had recovered from COVID-19.

The genes are TRBV6-5 and TRBJ1-2, with TRBD1 identical over 7 bases. The germline CDR1 and CDR2 sequences are MNHEY and SVGAGI. This CDR3 is built from 15 residues. After removal of 4 bases from V and 4 bases from J, the junction contained 9 bases not matched to a gene. The CDR3 loop reads CASSSGGFASYGYTF. The CDR3 DNA reads as TGTGCCAGCAGTTCAGGGGGGTTCGCCTCCTATGGCTACACCTTC.

This clone was observed a handful of times. J is TRBJ1-1 and V is TRBV7-3; TRBD1 is a possible D gene (6 bases). The CDR3 spans 15 residues. CDR1 and CDR2 (germline): SGHTA, FQGTGA. V dropped 3 bases and J dropped 3 bases, with 14 bases sitting between them. CDR3 nucleotide sequence: TGTGCCAGCAGCTTGGGCAGGGGAGTGGACACTGAAGCTTTCTTT. Translating it yields CASSLGRGVDTEAFF. Full variable domain (outside the CDR3, taken from reference TRBV7-3 and TRBJ1-1): GAGVSQTPSNKVTEKGKYVELRCDPISGHTALYWYRQSLGQGPEFLIYFQGTGAADDSGLPNDRFFAVRPEGSVSTLKIQRTERGDSAVYLCASSLGRGVDTEAFFGQGTRLTVV.

This chain uses TRBV19 with TRBJ1-5; D remains ambiguous. There are 14 residues in the CDR3. CDR1 and CDR2 from the germline V gene are LNHDA and SQIVND (reference sequence). The V and J ends lost 7 bases and 2 bases respectively, with 12 bases between them. The CDR3 DNA follows: TGTGCCAGTATGGCGGGGATGGGCAATCAGCCCCAGCATTTT. This sequence encodes CASMAGMGNQPQHF. Drawing the rest from reference TRBV19 and TRBJ1-5, the complete variable domain is DGGITQSPKYLFRKEGQNVTLSCEQNLNHDAMYWYRQDPGQGLRLIYYSQIVNDFQKGDIAEGYSVSREKKESFPLTVTSAQKNPTAFYLCASMAGMGNQPQHFGDGTRLSIL.

The chain combines TRBV5-1 with TRBJ2-3; 11 bases fit TRBD2. Trimming at V came to 0 bases and at J to 0 bases, leaving 9 bases not matched to a gene. CDR1 is SGHRS and CDR2 is YFSETQ in the germline V gene. There are 19 residues in the CDR3. CDR3 protein: CASSLAGPSGGSSTDTQYF. CDR3 sequence (DNA): TGCGCCAGCAGCTTGGCCGGGCCTAGCGGGGGGTCTAGCACAGATACGCAGTATTTT.

The CDR3 DNA reads TGTGCCAGCAGCTTAGTCCCAGCGCCCTACGAGCAGTACTTC. It encodes CASSLVPAPYEQYF. The V call is TRBV11-2, the J call TRBJ2-7; D gene ambiguous. The CDR3 contains 14 residues. Germline V gives CDR1 SGHAT, CDR2 FQNNGV. V was cut by 1 base and J by 2 bases, with 9 bases left in between.

The CDR3 region is CASSPPDREGVAGFF. The DNA of the CDR3 is TGTGCCAGCAGCCCTCCGGACAGGGAGGGTGTCGCTGGTTTCTTT. The V and J genes are TRBV3-1 (or the pseudogene TRBV3-2) and TRBJ1-1, with TRBD1 matching over 8 bases. The CDR3 is 15 amino acids. The V gene end was trimmed by 4 bases and the J gene end by 13 bases; junction bases not matched to a gene: 17. Germline V gene lookup returns CDR1 LGHDT and CDR2 YNNKEL (reference sequence).

The chain carries TRBV2 and TRBJ1-4; D is unclear. The CDR3 length is 14 residues. Germline CDR1 SNHLY, CDR2 FYNNEI. Between the trimmed V and J ends, which lost 4 bases and 0 bases, there was a span of 6 bases. The CDR3 DNA sequence: TGTGCCAGCAGTGTGCTATCAACTAATGAAAAACTGTTTTTT. Amino acid sequence: CASSVLSTNEKLFF.

The J gene is TRBJ2-3, the V gene TRBV2; no definite D call. CDR1 and CDR2 (germline): SNHLY, FYNNEI. Trimming removed 8 bases from V and 1 base from J, with 7 bases in between. This CDR3 contains 12 residues. The CDR3 here is CASAPGTDTQYF. CDR3 bases: TGTGCCAGCGCTCCGGGCACAGATACGCAGTATTTT.

The chain has TRBV20-1 and TRBJ2-1; D is uncertain. CDR3 size: 11 residues. The V and J ends lost 5 bases and 3 bases respectively, with 5 bases between them. The germline V gene has CDR1 DFQATT and CDR2 SNEGSKA (reference sequence). DNA of the CDR3: TGCAGTGCTCCCGTCTACAATGAGCAGTTCTTC. Amino acids: CSAPVYNEQFF.

V usage is TRBV25-1 and J usage is TRBJ1-1; tentatively, D is TRBD1 (6 bases). In germline, CDR1 is MGHDK, CDR2 SYGVNS. V dropped 7 bases and J dropped 4 bases, with 16 bases sitting between them. The CDR3 consists of 14 residues. The CDR3 here is CASTQTGFGTEAFF. CDR3 DNA: TGTGCCAGCACACAGACAGGATTCGGCACTGAAGCTTTCTTT.

This chain uses TRBV29-1 with TRBJ2-3; D remains unclear. Trimming removed 4 bases from V and 1 base from J, with 15 bases in between. This CDR3 comprises 15 residues. Germline V gene sequence: CDR1 SQVTM, CDR2 ANQGSEA. CDR3 residues: CSVGGHRERTDTQYF. The CDR3 coding sequence is TGCAGCGTTGGTGGTCACCGCGAGCGCACAGATACGCAGTATTTT.

This rearrangement joins TRBV25-1 to TRBJ2-5; 7 bases agree with TRBD1. Germline CDR1 is MGHDK and CDR2 is SYGVNS. With V trimmed by 1 base and J by 5 bases, 7 bases remained unmatched. The CDR3 is 15 residues long. The chain's CDR3 is CASSELGRGQETQYF. DNA for the CDR3: TGTGCCAGCAGTGAATTGGGCAGGGGACAGGAGACCCAGTACTTC.

The V and J genes are TRBV13 and TRBJ2-4; 7 bases align to TRBD1. The CDR3 contains 14 residues. In germline, CDR1 is PRHDT, CDR2 FYEKMQ (reference sequence). V lost 5 bases to trimming and J lost 7 bases; unmatched junction nucleotides: 8. For the CDR3, the DNA is TGTGCCAGCAGCGGCCGGGACAGAGAGAACATTCAGTACTTC. Its translation: CASSGRDRENIQYF.

This clone was detected once. The chain couples TRBV5-5 to TRBJ2-1; TRBD2 matches 11 bases. Per germline, CDR1 SGHKS and CDR2 YYEKEE (reference sequence). The CDR3 runs 15 residues. Germline trimming cut 5 bases from V and 5 bases from J; bases unmatched to any gene: 6. CDR3 coding DNA: TGTGCCAGCAGGTTGACGGGACTAGCGGACAATGAGCAGTTCTTC. Translated, it gives CASRLTGLADNEQFF.

As concerns this clone: This same CDR3 is encoded by further DNA sequences in the sample. CDR3 amino acids: CASSQDRERGVYNEQFF. DNA of the CDR3: TGTGCCAGCAGCCAAGATCGGGAGCGGGGGGTTTACAATGAGCAGTTCTTC. This chain uses TRBV3-1 (or the pseudogene TRBV3-2) with TRBJ2-1, with 9 bases aligning to TRBD2. The germline gives CDR1 LGHDT, CDR2 YNNKEL (reference sequence). The CDR3 runs 17 residues. J gave up 4 bases and V 0 bases, and 7 bases lay outside the gene matches.

This rearrangement joins TRBV3-1 (or the pseudogene TRBV3-2) to TRBJ1-5; D unresolved. The V and J ends lost 1 base and 5 bases respectively, with 3 bases between them. Germline V gene lookup returns CDR1 LGHDT and CDR2 YNNKEL (reference sequence). The CDR3 has 12 residues. CDR3 coding DNA: TGTGCCAGCAGCCAAGCGGATCAGCCCCAGCATTTT. Encoded protein: CASSQADQPQHF.

The DNA of the CDR3 is TGTGCCAGCAGCTTAATTAGCGGGGTGGGGGCCAATGAGCAGTTCTTC. Amino acids: CASSLISGVGANEQFF. The V gene is TRBV7-3, the J gene TRBJ2-1, with 8 bases fitting TRBD2. The CDR3 totals 16 residues. Germline CDR1 reads SGHTA; CDR2 reads FQGTGA. Trimming at V came to 1 base and at J to 6 bases, leaving 8 bases not matched to a gene. Full variable domain (remainder filled in from reference TRBV7-3 and TRBJ2-1): GAGVSQTPSNKVTEKGKYVELRCDPISGHTALYWYRQSLGQGPEFLIYFQGTGAADDSGLPNDRFFAVRPEGSVSTLKIQRTERGDSAVYLCASSLISGVGANEQFFGPGTRLTVL.

V and J are TRBV10-1 and TRBJ1-1; D is possibly TRBD1 (5 bases). Per the germline V gene, CDR1 is WNHNN and CDR2 is SYGVQD (reference sequence). This CDR3 is built from 14 residues. V lost 0 bases and J lost 11, with 16 bases in between. DNA for the CDR3: TGCGCCAGCAGTGAGTCCGGGGCGGCCGCGGGGGCTTTCTTT. Translated, it gives CASSESGAAAGAFF.

V gene TRBV13 combines with J gene TRBJ1-2; D perhaps matches TRBD1 (5 bases). The CDR3 contains 16 residues. Between the trimmed V and J ends, which lost 5 bases and 4 bases, there was a span of 20 bases. CDR1 and CDR2 (germline): PRHDT, FYEKMQ (reference sequence). CDR3 region: CASSSPPGGSFYGYTF. CDR3 in DNA: TGTGCCAGCAGCAGCCCCCCCGGGGGGTCCTTCTATGGCTACACCTTC.

This clone has a handful of counts. This chain joins TRBV5-1 and TRBJ2-7, with 9 nucleotides matching TRBD2. Germline CDR1 SGHRS, CDR2 YFSETQ. The CDR3 is 16 residues long. J was trimmed by 2 bases and V by 3 bases; bases with no gene match: 9. CDR3 region: CASSSPSGGTTYEQYF. Written as DNA, the CDR3 is TGCGCCAGCAGCTCCCCAAGCGGGGGGACCACCTACGAGCAGTACTTC.

The V gene is TRBV14, the J gene TRBJ1-2; D is ambiguous. Per germline, CDR1 SGHDN and CDR2 FVKESK. V lost 5 bases, J lost 4 bases, and 8 bases lay in between. This CDR3 spans 12 amino acids. The CDR3 bases are TGTGCCAGCAGCAGCCTCTCCTATGGCTACACCTTC. Its protein product is CASSSLSYGYTF.

The chain recombines TRBV29-1 with TRBJ2-2; tentative D call: TRBD2 (6 bases). Germline V gene lookup returns CDR1 SQVTM and CDR2 ANQGSEA. The germline V and J ends were trimmed by 1 base and 7 bases, with 10 bases remaining between them. This CDR3 region has 13 residues. In nucleotides, the CDR3 is TGCAGCGTTGAAGCGGGAGTAATCGGGGAGCTGTTTTTT. Translated, it gives CSVEAGVIGELFF.